This T cell receptor (beta chain) originates from a study of blood T cell repertoires in COVID-19. Study information: Both acute and convalescent COVID-19 samples were obtained from the United States, Italy and Spain. T cells, B-cell-depleted T cells, or PBMCs provided the cDNA or gDNA that served as material.

CDR1 and CDR2 (germline): MNHEY, SVGAGI. Trimming at V came to 4 bases and at J to 9 bases, leaving 9 bases not matched to a gene. The CDR3 extends over 16 amino acids. In the original analysis: Estimation of nucleated cell counts was performed using reference gene primer amplification. Sequenced by immunoSEQ multiplex PCR; TCRdb stores in-frame clones only, minus some. That table gives V, J and clone size, and the DNA gave D and trimming. The sample lists around 200,000 clones, around 80% occurring once. Material for sequencing was peripheral blood. This rearrangement joins TRBV6-5 to TRBJ2-1, with 13 bases fitting TRBD2. The clonotype was recovered from a man aged 45-65 years who had recovered from COVID-19. The CDR3 nucleotides are TGTGCCAGCAGTTCCCTTACTAGCGGGAGGGCGGGTGAGCAGTTCTTC. This sequence encodes CASSSLTSGRAGEQFF.